These T cell receptor beta chains were read from a single sample in a study of T-cell reconstitution after alpha-beta-depleted transplantation in children. MiXCR, applied by TCRdb to the PCR reads, yields one record per CDR3 protein. The table includes about 230,000 distinct CDR3 sequences, about 9.2% detected once. Material: PBMCs from the stem cell graft donor, obtained from the stem cell graft. Receptor source: a human donor who donated a stem cell graft to a child with acute lymphoblastic leukemia. Each CDR3 is given with its conserved first and last residue. D genes are given only for firm matches. A clone size is listed for some rows: how often the clone was seen (once, few, many), or a class if it is expanded.

D: TRBD1; J: TRBJ2-7; size: few; V: TRBV10-3; CDR3: CAIRQGQTYEQYF; DNA: TGTGCCATCAGACAGGGGCAGACCTACGAGCAGTACTTC
D: NA; J: TRBJ1-5; size: few; V: TRBV5-5; CDR3: CASSPTAVSNQPQHF; DNA: TGTGCCAGCAGCCCAACGGCAGTTAGCAATCAGCCCCAGCATTTT
D: NA; J: TRBJ2-1; size: many; V: TRBV7-2; CDR3: CASRITRLDEQFF; DNA: TGTGCCAGCAGAATTACCCGCCTCGATGAGCAGTTCTTC
D: NA; J: TRBJ1-3; size: many; V: TRBV4-3; CDR3: CASSQDPGGLSGNTIYF; DNA: TGCGCCAGCAGCCAAGATCCTGGGGGGCTCTCTGGAAACACCATATATTTT
D: NA; J: TRBJ2-3; size: NA; V: TRBV7-2; CDR3: CASSLEGGSTDTQYF; DNA: TGTGCCAGCAGCTTAGAGGGGGGTAGCACAGATACGCAGTATTTT
D: NA; J: TRBJ2-2; size: many; V: TRBV25-1; CDR3: CASSVSMPNTGELFF; DNA: TGTGCCAGCAGTGTGTCCATGCCGAACACCGGGGAGCTGTTTTTT
D: NA; J: TRBJ1-1; size: NA; V: TRBV18; CDR3: CASSPGTRTEAFF; DNA: TGTGCCAGCTCTCCCGGGACTCGGACTGAAGCTTTCTTT
D: TRBD1; J: TRBJ1-5; size: NA; V: TRBV7-6; CDR3: CASSPKTGAPQHF; DNA: TGTGCCAGCAGCCCGAAGACAGGGGCGCCCCAGCATTTT
D: TRBD2; J: TRBJ2-5; size: few; V: TRBV7-2; CDR3: CASSLVAGGQETQYF; DNA: TGTGCCAGCAGCTTAGTAGCGGGGGGCCAAGAGACCCAGTACTTC
D: NA; J: TRBJ2-3; size: NA; V: TRBV14; CDR3: CASSQGARRYF; DNA: TGTGCCAGCAGCCAAGGGGCTCGTAGGTATTTT
D: TRBD1; J: TRBJ2-5; size: NA; V: TRBV27; CDR3: CASSLSGQGRVEETQYF; DNA: TGTGCCAGCAGTTTATCTGGACAGGGCAGGGTAGAAGAGACCCAGTACTTC
D: TRBD2; J: TRBJ2-7; size: NA; V: TRBV29-1; CDR3: CSARSGGASYEQYF; DNA: TGCAGCGCCCGTAGCGGGGGGGCCTCCTACGAGCAGTACTTC
D: TRBD1; J: TRBJ2-7; size: few; V: TRBV29-1; CDR3: CSGGTGTGNEQYF; DNA: TGCAGCGGGGGGACCGGGACAGGGAACGAGCAGTACTTC
D: NA; J: TRBJ1-5; size: few; V: TRBV6-2/TRBV6-3; CDR3: CASGQGTTGQPQHF; DNA: TGTGCCAGCGGACAAGGGACAACTGGGCAGCCCCAGCATTTT
D: TRBD1; J: TRBJ2-1; size: few; V: TRBV25-1; CDR3: CASSALTGGDYNEQFF; DNA: TGTGCCAGCAGTGCCTTAACAGGGGGCGACTACAATGAGCAGTTCTTC
D: TRBD2; J: TRBJ2-2; size: NA; V: TRBV7-9; CDR3: CASSLKGLGARTGELFF; DNA: TGTGCCAGCAGCTTAAAGGGACTAGGTGCTCGCACCGGGGAGCTGTTTTTT
D: TRBD2; J: TRBJ2-7; size: NA; V: TRBV7-8; CDR3: CASSFGAGGQEREQYF; DNA: TGTGCCAGCAGCTTCGGTGCGGGGGGGCAGGAGCGCGAGCAGTACTTC
D: NA; J: TRBJ1-1; size: many; V: TRBV5-4; CDR3: CASSLEAGTTEAFF; DNA: TGTGCCAGCAGCTTGGAAGCTGGGACAACTGAAGCTTTCTTT
D: NA; J: TRBJ2-3; size: many; V: TRBV20-1; CDR3: CSARDRQAQDTQYF; DNA: TGCAGTGCTAGGGATAGGCAGGCCCAAGATACGCAGTATTTT
D: NA; J: TRBJ2-5; size: few; V: TRBV5-1; CDR3: CASSGWGTGETQYF; DNA: TGCGCCAGCAGCGGTTGGGGCACCGGAGAGACCCAGTACTTC
D: TRBD1; J: TRBJ1-2; size: many; V: TRBV11-2; CDR3: CASSQQGHYGYTF; DNA: TGTGCCAGCAGCCAACAGGGGCACTATGGCTACACCTTC
D: TRBD2; J: TRBJ2-3; size: few; V: TRBV20-1; CDR3: CSAGTSGGWDTQYF; DNA: TGCAGTGCTGGGACTAGCGGGGGGTGGGATACGCAGTATTTT
D: NA; J: TRBJ1-1; size: many; V: TRBV7-2; CDR3: CASSSRQGLEAFF; DNA: TGTGCCAGCAGCTCACGGCAGGGTCTTGAAGCTTTCTTT
D: NA; J: TRBJ2-5; size: NA; V: TRBV5-5; CDR3: CASSLGGNLRETQYF; DNA: TGTGCCAGCAGCTTGGGCGGGAATCTACGAGAGACCCAGTACTTC
D: NA; J: TRBJ2-4; size: NA; V: TRBV12-3/TRBV12-4; CDR3: CASRKTDIQYF; DNA: TGTGCCAGCAGAAAAACGGACATTCAGTACTTC
D: TRBD1; J: TRBJ2-2; size: NA; V: TRBV12-3/TRBV12-4; CDR3: CASSSPLKDRGRPGELFF; DNA: TGTGCCAGCAGTTCCCCGTTGAAGGACAGGGGGCGTCCCGGGGAGCTGTTTTTT